Detailed here is one T cell receptor beta chain. This receptor's antigen is unknown. No clone much larger than this one lies a single base away; base qualities are absent. The sample is drawn from a study of CD8 T cells in Susac syndrome (dated by TCRdb to between 2018 and 2021). Background on the whole study: Among the sequenced Susac syndrome patients, more than five had clinically active disease and roughly 8 were in clinical remission. Susac syndrome patients were therapy-naive, on corticosteroids (some also receiving IVIg), or on IVIg alone at blood withdrawal. Whether CD8+ T cell activation and differentiation in Susac syndrome was antigen driven was tested using repertoire sequencing. The clonality of the CD8+ T cell repertoire was compared across approximately 11 healthy donors, roughly 14 Susac syndrome patients and under 18 multiple sclerosis patients. What the study reported, not specific to this receptor: Roughly 17 and five Susac-specific public clones were found in the total CD8+ and CD8+ TEMRA repertoires, respectively. The number of individuals in the TCR sequencing and HLA analysis was recognized as being relatively small. CD8+ repertoires in Susac syndrome showed clonal expansion, which was highest in CD8+ TEMRA cells and was greater in clinically active patients than in remitting patients.

Peripheral blood CD8+ and CD4+ T cells from healthy donors, Susac syndrome patients and multiple sclerosis patients were profiled using high-throughput TCR beta sequencing. Susac syndrome patients met recently defined diagnostic criteria for definite or probable disease. Bulk CD8+ and CD4+ T cells were purified magnetically by negative isolation, whereas CD8+ TEMRA cells were enriched by FACS. Blood was drawn into EDTA tubes, processed within 24 hours, and PBMCs were isolated by density gradient centrifugation. PBMCs destined for TCR sequencing were cryopreserved in liquid nitrogen and later thawed in a 37 °C water bath. The sorted or isolated CD4+, CD8+ and CD8+ TEMRA cells had a purity of 90% or higher. V drops 3 bases and J drops 5 bases, leaving 20 bases in between. The germline V gene supplies CDR1 SGHDT and CDR2 YYEEEE. The CDR3 holds 16 amino acids from the cysteine to the phenylalanine. CDR3 DNA is the only sequence kept; it has 48 bases, read in frame from the first base.

RNA was extracted using the RNeasy kit, and roughly 0.5 to 1 microgram was reverse transcribed with random hexamers. The immunoSEQ multiplex PCR assay, which covers 54 Vbeta and 13 Jbeta segments, was used to amplify TCR beta CDR3 regions. To correct PCR amplification bias, a synthetic template baseline was used for both primer optimization and computational correction. The paper's data handling went like this. Only productive sequences were kept, with reads annotated to V, D and J genes according to IMGT and analyzed in immunoSEQ Analyzer. To calculate clonality, Shannon entropy was normalized by log2 of the number of productive unique sequences and then subtracted from one. For each patient and control, public and private clones were evaluated within the 100 most prevalent clones. A clone was defined as Susac-specific if it was absent from the healthy and MS cohorts, from over a thousand published viral clones and from other ImmuneACCESS disease sequences. TCRdb ran its own pipeline on the public reads, namely fastp trimming at Q25 and MiXCR clone calling, and kept in-frame beta chains. CDR3 protein sequences are deduplicated, and each keeps its most common genes and DNA. The authors' filters were not applied to this entry. This sample comprises nearly 110,000 distinct CDR3 sequences, around 94% of them detected only once. Of the sample, about 0.41% falls within the top ten clones.

Specimen: CD8+ T cells from PBMCs. The TCR sequence derives from a human donor with Susac syndrome. Recombination connected TRBV5-6 to TRBJ2-5, with the D call perhaps TRBD1 or TRBD2, each one matching 5 bases. The CDR3 amino acid sequence is: CASSSQWGPPGETQYF. The nucleotide sequence is given as TGTGCCAGCAGCTCCCAATGGGGACCCCCGGGGGAGACCCAGTACTTC.